There are a few counts of the clone carrying this T cell receptor beta chain. Its antigen is as yet unknown. Expressed TCRB transcripts were sequenced after all isolated RNA was converted to cDNA. Sequenced by immunoSEQ multiplex PCR; TCRdb stores in-frame clones only, minus some. There are under 150,000 clones in the sample; 15% to 20% occur only once, and 2.6% lies in the top ten. The sample comes from a study of beta chain features in type 1 diabetes. With 0 bases clipped from V and 3 bases from J, the junction kept 3 bases outside the gene matches. Germline CDR1 is SQVTM and CDR2 is ANQGSEA. This CDR3 is built from 14 residues. General study results and limits: Patients' naive, central memory and regulatory TCRB repertoires appeared more alike than those of healthy donors. TCRB CDR3s were moderately but significantly shorter in Type 1 diabetes patients in all four CD4+ subsets. At VDJ recombination sites, type 1 diabetes patients had fewer insertions and more deleted nucleotides.

This clonotype was sampled from a man between 18 and 29 years old with type 1 diabetes. Specimen: central memory CD4+ T cells from blood. V gene TRBV29-1 combines with J gene TRBJ2-3; TRBD1 aligns across 7 bases. CDR3 in amino acids: CSVEDDRATDTQYF. CDR3 sequence (DNA): TGCAGCGTTGAAGATGACAGGGCTACAGATACGCAGTATTTT.